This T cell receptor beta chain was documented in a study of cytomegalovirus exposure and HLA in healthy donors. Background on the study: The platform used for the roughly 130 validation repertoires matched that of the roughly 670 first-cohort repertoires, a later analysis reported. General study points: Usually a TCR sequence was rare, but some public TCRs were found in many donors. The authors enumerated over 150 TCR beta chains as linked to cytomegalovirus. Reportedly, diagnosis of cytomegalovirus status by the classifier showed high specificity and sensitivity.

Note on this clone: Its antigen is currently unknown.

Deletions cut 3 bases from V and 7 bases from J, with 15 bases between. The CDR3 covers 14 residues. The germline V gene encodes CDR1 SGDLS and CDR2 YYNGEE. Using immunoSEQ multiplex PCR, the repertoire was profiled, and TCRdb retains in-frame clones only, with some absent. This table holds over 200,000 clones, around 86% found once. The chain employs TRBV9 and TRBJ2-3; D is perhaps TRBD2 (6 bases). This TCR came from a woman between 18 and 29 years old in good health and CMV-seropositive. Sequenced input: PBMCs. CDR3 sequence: CASSAPGGRNTQYF. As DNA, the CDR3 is TGTGCCAGCAGCGCCCCTGGAGGGCGGAATACGCAGTATTTT.